Below, 26 T cell receptor beta chains from the same sample are listed, as sequenced in a study of cytomegalovirus exposure and HLA in healthy donors. 13 Jbeta primers and 60 Vbeta primers were used for the PCR. Repertoires were generated with immunoSEQ multiplex PCR, while TCRdb's copy carries only in-frame clones and drops some. Of just under 95,000 clones detected, just under 85% appear once; the ten largest clones hold around 6%. Sequencing was carried out using PBMCs. These receptors were obtained from a woman younger than 35 in good health and CMV-seropositive.

The J gene is TRBJ2-7, the V gene TRBV7-9; 8 bases align to TRBD2. Germline V gene data show CDR1 as SEHNR and CDR2 as FQNEAQ (reference sequence). Losses at the gene ends were 4 bases for V and 3 bases for J; bases not matched to a gene: 14. This CDR3 is 17 amino acids long. The CDR3 is CASSSSRASGSYYEQYF. In nucleotides, the CDR3 is TGTGCCAGCAGCTCCTCCCGGGCGAGCGGGAGTTACTACGAGCAGTACTTC.

This clone was detected only once. The chain joins TRBV29-1 to TRBJ2-3; D unresolved. CDR1 is SQVTM, CDR2 ANQGSEA, per germline. CDR3 length: 11 residues. With 5 bases removed from V and 3 bases from J, the gap between germline ends came to 6 bases. DNA for the CDR3: TGCAGCGTTCTACAGACAGATACGCAGTATTTT. The encoded protein is CSVLQTDTQYF.

The CDR3 loop is CASSIGDRISPLHF. As DNA, the CDR3 is TGTGCCAGTAGTATAGGGGACAGGATTTCACCCCTCCACTTT. The rearrangement uses TRBV19 and TRBJ1-6; 8 bases agree with TRBD1. Germline V gene data show CDR1 as LNHDA and CDR2 as SQIVND (reference sequence). The CDR3 consists of 14 residues. V dropped 1 base and J dropped 9; count of bases not matched to a gene: 2.

The chain uses TRBV15 and TRBJ1-1; D is ambiguous. CDR3 size: 13 residues. Trimming removed 8 bases at V and 2 bases at J, with 12 bases between. Germline assignment: CDR1 LNHNV and CDR2 YYDKDF (reference sequence). This CDR3 reads CATRYQVNTEAFF. The CDR3 DNA sequence: TGTGCCACCCGCTATCAGGTAAACACTGAAGCTTTCTTT.

The V call is TRBV7-8, the J call TRBJ2-3; 12 nucleotides match TRBD2. CDR3 size: 16 residues. Germline assignment: CDR1 SGHVS and CDR2 FQNEAQ. V dropped 3 bases and J dropped 1; count of bases not matched to a gene: 2. The CDR3 DNA follows: TGTGCCAGCAGCTTGCGACTAGCGGGGGGCACAGATACGCAGTATTTT. Encoded protein: CASSLRLAGGTDTQYF.

The rearrangement uses TRBV11-2 and TRBJ2-5; D gene uncertain. Trimming cost V 4 bases and J 7 bases, with 4 bases left between them. This CDR3 has 10 amino acids. The germline CDR1 and CDR2 sequences are SGHAT and FQNNGV. CDR3 in amino acids: CASSSSTQYF. CDR3 bases: TGTGCCAGCAGCTCCTCGACCCAGTACTTC.

There are a few counts of this clone. The chain carries TRBV6-6 and TRBJ1-5; TRBD1 might be the D (5 bases). This CDR3 is built from 13 residues. V was clipped by 4 bases and J by 5 bases, with 9 bases between them. Germline values: CDR1 MNHNY, CDR2 SVGAGI (reference sequence). The CDR3 is CASSSDSYQPQHF. Written as DNA, the CDR3 is TGTGCCAGCAGTTCAGACAGTTATCAGCCCCAGCATTTT.

The chain couples TRBV2 to TRBJ1-2; D is undetermined. V was shortened by 6 bases and J by 2 bases, with 13 bases between the two germline ends. Germline CDR1 and CDR2: SNHLY and FYNNEI. The CDR3 length is 14 residues. Here the CDR3 reads CASSGGRLNYGYTF. The DNA for the CDR3 is TGTGCCAGCAGCGGTGGGAGGCTAAACTATGGCTACACCTTC.

This clone is a singleton in its sample. This chain links TRBV7-9 with TRBJ1-1, with D perhaps TRBD1 (5 bases). Per the germline V gene, CDR1 is SEHNR and CDR2 is FQNEAQ (reference sequence). Trimming removed 1 base from V and 3 bases from J, with 12 bases in between. This CDR3 has 15 residues. In DNA form, the CDR3 reads TGTGCCAGCAGCTTAGAGTCAGGGAGGGACACTGAAGCTTTCTTT. Translation gives CASSLESGRDTEAFF.

This chain connects TRBV7-8 to TRBJ2-7; unclear D gene. With 5 bases removed from V and 3 bases from J, the gap between germline ends came to 11 bases. Germline V gene sequence: CDR1 SGHVS, CDR2 FQNEAQ. This CDR3 has 13 residues. CDR3 residues: CASSETISYEQYF. The CDR3 nucleotides read TGTGCCAGCAGCGAAACGATCAGCTACGAGCAGTACTTC.

The CDR3 is CASSLWTSGSGEVPYEQYF. For the CDR3, the DNA is TGTGCCAGCAGCTTATGGACTAGCGGGAGTGGCGAGGTACCCTACGAGCAGTACTTC. The chain couples TRBV7-8 to TRBJ2-7; 13 nucleotides align to TRBD2. V was pared by 2 bases and J by 2 bases, with 12 bases of the junction left unmatched. Germline V gives CDR1 SGHVS, CDR2 FQNEAQ. The CDR3 extends over 19 amino acids. Based on the CDR3 plus reference TRBV7-8 and TRBJ2-7, the full variable domain is GAGVSQSPRYKVAKRGQDVALRCDPISGHVSLFWYQQALGQGPEFLTYFQNEAQLDKSGLPSDRFFAERPEGSVSTLKIQRTQQEDSAVYLCASSLWTSGSGEVPYEQYFGPGTRLTVT.

The chain is built from TRBV20-1 and TRBJ2-7; the D is unclear. The germline gives CDR1 DFQATT, CDR2 SNEGSKA (reference sequence). The germline V and J ends were trimmed by 7 bases and 1 base, with 8 bases remaining between them. The CDR3 runs to 11 residues. DNA of the CDR3: TGCAGTGTCATCAGGTCCTACGAGCAGTACTTC. This sequence encodes CSVIRSYEQYF.

The chain links TRBV7-2 to TRBJ1-5; 8 bases align to TRBD1. The ends lost 0 bases at V and 0 bases at J; junction bases unmatched: 19. CDR3 length: 22 amino acids. Germline values: CDR1 SGHTA, CDR2 FQGNSA. CDR3 amino acids: CASSLARDRDRKPLYSNQPQHF. For the CDR3, the DNA is TGTGCCAGCAGCTTAGCGCGAGACCGGGACAGGAAACCCCTTTATAGCAATCAGCCCCAGCATTTT.

The chain combines TRBV6-5 with TRBJ2-5, with 7 bases identical to TRBD2. Judging by the DNA end, TRBJ2-7 fits better; the J call may be wrong. The CDR3 spans 15 residues. CDR1 MNHEY and CDR2 SVGAGI come from the germline V gene. CDR3 DNA sequence: TGTGCCAGCAGTTACGGCGGGAGCCTTCCCTACGAGCAGTACTTC. This gives the protein CASSYGGSLPYEQYF.

The V and J genes are TRBV7-9 and TRBJ2-1; the match to TRBD1 covers 9 bases. Germline V CDR1 and CDR2: SEHNR, FQNEAQ (reference sequence). V was clipped by 0 bases and J by 2 bases; unmatched bases: 5. There are 17 residues in the CDR3. CDR3 in DNA: TGTGCCAGCAGCTTAGCGTTTCGGGACAGGGCCTACAATGAGCAGTTCTTC. Its translation: CASSLAFRDRAYNEQFF. The variable domain in full, completed from reference TRBV7-9 and TRBJ2-1, reads DTGVSQNPRHKITKRGQNVTFRCDPISEHNRLYWYRQTLGQGPEFLTYFQNEAQLEKSRLLSDRFSAERPKGSFSTLEIQRTEQGDSAMYLCASSLAFRDRAYNEQFFGPGTRLTVL.

The rearrangement links TRBV6-5 to TRBJ2-7; weak D call: TRBD2 (7 bases). Per the germline V gene, CDR1 is MNHEY and CDR2 is SVGAGI. The CDR3 has 14 amino acids. Trimming removed 2 bases from V and 1 base from J, with 9 bases in between. DNA for the CDR3: TGTGCCAGCAGTTACCGGGGGGCATCCTACGAGCAGTACTTC. The encoded protein is CASSYRGASYEQYF.

This chain links TRBV6-5 with TRBJ2-3; 7 bases line up with TRBD1. Trimming at V came to 7 bases and at J to 2 bases, leaving 9 bases not matched to a gene. Germline V gene lookup returns CDR1 MNHEY and CDR2 SVGAGI. The CDR3 covers 15 residues. CDR3 in amino acids: CASNWRGGTTDTQYF. The CDR3 nucleotides read TGTGCCAGCAATTGGAGAGGGGGCACCACAGATACGCAGTATTTT.

The rearrangement joins TRBV7-9 to TRBJ2-3, with 8 bases matching TRBD1. Per germline, CDR1 SEHNR and CDR2 FQNEAQ (reference sequence). V was pared by 5 bases and J by 5 bases, with 6 bases of the junction left unmatched. The CDR3 extends over 14 amino acids. For the CDR3, the DNA is TGTGCCAGCAGCCAAGGACAGGGACTAGATACGCAGTATTTT. This encodes CASSQGQGLDTQYF.

This sequence joins TRBV6-6 and TRBJ2-1; tentatively, D is TRBD1 (7 bases). V gave up 8 bases and J gave up 8 bases, with 13 bases separating them. Germline CDR1 is MNHNY and CDR2 is SVGAGI (reference sequence). The CDR3 covers 12 residues. CDR3 sequence: CASGQGGHEQFF. The DNA of the CDR3 is TGTGCCAGCGGGCAGGGGGGACATGAGCAGTTCTTC.

The V and J genes are TRBV6-1 and TRBJ2-1; 7 nucleotides match TRBD2. The ends lost 6 bases at V and 0 bases at J; junction bases unmatched: 11. This CDR3 region has 17 residues. Germline CDR1 is MNHNS and CDR2 is SASEGT. This CDR3 reads CASRETLAVDSYNEQFF. The CDR3 bases are TGTGCCAGCAGAGAAACCCTAGCGGTTGACTCCTACAATGAGCAGTTCTTC.

A remark on this clone: The sample carries other DNA sequences with the same CDR3. The chain has TRBV6-1 and TRBJ1-5, with a possible D match to TRBD1 (6 bases). This CDR3 comprises 14 residues. V was trimmed by 6 bases and J by 4 bases, leaving 13 bases between them. Germline V gene lookup returns CDR1 MNHNS and CDR2 SASEGT. The DNA of the CDR3 is TGTGCCAGCAGACCCGGACAGCTTAATCAGCCCCAGCATTTT. This gives the protein CASRPGQLNQPQHF.

This clone was seen a handful of times. The rearrangement links TRBV7-8 to TRBJ2-7; no firm D call. Germline assignment: CDR1 SGHVS and CDR2 FQNEAQ. The length of the CDR3 is 12 residues. V lost 3 bases and J lost 2, with 5 bases in between. The CDR3 nucleotides read TGTGCCAGCAGCTTCTTAACCTACGAGCAGTACTTC. Protein product: CASSFLTYEQYF.

V is TRBV5-1 and J is TRBJ2-7, with D unresolved. Germline V lookup: CDR1 SGHRS, CDR2 YFSETQ. The V end lost 2 bases, the J end lost 3 bases, and 12 bases lay between the germline ends. The CDR3 runs to 14 residues. The CDR3 sequence: CASSLTRGFYEQYF. In nucleotides, the CDR3 is TGCGCCAGCAGCTTAACGCGAGGTTTCTACGAGCAGTACTTC. Full variable domain (rest looked up from reference TRBV5-1 and TRBJ2-7): KAGVTQTPRYLIKTRGQQVTLSCSPISGHRSVSWYQQTPGQGLQFLFEYFSETQRNKGNFPGRFSGRQFSNSRSEMNVSTLELGDSALYLCASSLTRGFYEQYFGPGTRLTVT.

This clone was found many times. The V gene is TRBV2, the J gene TRBJ1-5, with 10 bases fitting TRBD1. The CDR3 contains 16 residues. The V and J ends lost 6 bases and 6 bases, in that order; junction bases with no gene match: 11. Germline loops: CDR1 SNHLY, CDR2 FYNNEI. Here the CDR3 DNA reads TGTGCCAGCAGGAGCCCTCCGGGACAGGGGAGTCAGCCCCAGCATTTT. Its translation: CASRSPPGQGSQPQHF.

Here the CDR3 DNA reads TGTGCCAGCAGCTTAGGGGACAGGAATCTTGGCGAGCAGTACTTC. It yields the protein CASSLGDRNLGEQYF. The rearrangement joins TRBV7-9 to TRBJ2-7, with 8 bases identical to TRBD1. V trimming: 1 base; J trimming: 6 bases; junction bases outside the gene matches: 8. This CDR3 contains 15 residues. Germline CDR1 reads SEHNR; CDR2 reads FQNEAQ (reference sequence).

This rearrangement joins TRBV5-1 to TRBJ2-2; perhaps TRBD1 as D (6 bases). This CDR3 is 14 amino acids long. V was shortened by 4 bases and J by 7 bases, with 14 bases between the two germline ends. Germline CDR1 reads SGHRS; CDR2 reads YFSETQ. The CDR3 sequence is CASSKDSAGGELFF. The CDR3 nucleotides are TGCGCCAGCAGCAAGGACAGTGCGGGCGGGGAGCTGTTTTTT.